The 3 T cell receptor beta chains in this list originate from one sample, sequenced in a study of blood T cell repertoires in COVID-19. The method was immunoSEQ multiplex PCR; TCRdb's version includes in-frame clones alone and lacks a portion of them. The repertoire consists of a few hundred thousand clones, with 85% to 90% occurring once and the leading ten covering 2.2%. The material sequenced was peripheral blood. All receptors come from a woman in her 50s with acute or convalescent COVID-19.

The chain is built from TRBV6-1 and TRBJ1-5; possibly TRBD1 for D (6 bases). The CDR3 contains 15 residues. V lost 3 bases to trimming and J lost 2 bases, with 11 bases between them. The V gene's germline CDR1 is MNHNS and CDR2 SASEGT. The CDR3 loop is CASSDLRGGNQPQHF. The CDR3 DNA sequence: TGTGCCAGCAGTGATCTCAGGGGTGGCAATCAGCCCCAGCATTTT.

This chain links TRBV7-8 with TRBJ1-5; possible D gene TRBD1, 6 bases. This CDR3 contains 13 residues. CDR1 and CDR2 (germline): SGHVS, FQNEAQ. Between the trimmed V and J ends, which lost 8 bases and 6 bases, there was a span of 14 bases. Here the CDR3 reads CASGGAGFQPQHF. The CDR3 region has the DNA TGTGCCAGCGGGGGGGCGGGGTTTCAGCCCCAGCATTTT.

V and J are TRBV7-5 and TRBJ2-2; the table's D call, TRBD2, was not checked against the DNA. TRBV7-5 is a pseudogene locus. CDR3 length: 18 residues. The CDR3 bases are TGTGTCAGAAGCTTAGGAACGCGAACGGGAGGGCCCGCCGGGGAGCTGTTTTTT. Protein product: CVRSLGTRTGGPAGELFF.